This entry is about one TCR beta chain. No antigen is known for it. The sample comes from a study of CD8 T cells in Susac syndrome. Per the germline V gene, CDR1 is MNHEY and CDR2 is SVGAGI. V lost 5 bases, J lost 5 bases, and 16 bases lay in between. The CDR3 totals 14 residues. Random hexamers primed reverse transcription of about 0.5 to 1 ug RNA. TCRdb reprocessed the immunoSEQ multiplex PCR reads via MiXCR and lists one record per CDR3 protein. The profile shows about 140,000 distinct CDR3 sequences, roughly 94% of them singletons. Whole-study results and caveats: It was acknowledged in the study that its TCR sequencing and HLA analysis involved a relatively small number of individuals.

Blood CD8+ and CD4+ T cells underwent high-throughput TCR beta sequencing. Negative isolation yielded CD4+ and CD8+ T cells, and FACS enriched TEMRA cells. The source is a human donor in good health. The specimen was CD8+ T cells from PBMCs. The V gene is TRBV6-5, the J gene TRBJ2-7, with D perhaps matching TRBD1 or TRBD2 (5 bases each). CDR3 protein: CASSRSGTTNEQYF. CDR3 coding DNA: TGTGCCAGCAGTCGATCCGGGACGACCAACGAGCAGTACTTC.